This record covers a single T cell receptor (beta chain). This CDR3 is 12 amino acids long. The V gene's germline CDR1 is MNHEY and CDR2 SVGAGI. V was clipped by 5 bases and J by 2 bases, with 6 bases between them. This sample is part of a study of OX40 agonist ivuxolimab in advanced cancers. Across the study: In this trial design, patients received ivuxolimab intravenously at 0.01 to 10 mg/kg every 2 weeks.

TCRdb's copy holds only in-frame clones and misses some; the assay was immunoSEQ multiplex PCR. The data hold tens of thousands of clones, with more than 90% observed a single time. Here the sequenced sample was CD4+ or CD8+ T cells sorted from blood, taken in a trial of the OX40 agonist ivuxolimab. This receptor was obtained from an adult with an advanced solid tumor such as melanoma, head and neck, liver or kidney cancer. The chain carries TRBV6-5 and TRBJ2-5, with no clear D. The CDR3 DNA sequence: TGTGCCAGCAGTCGCGGACAAGAGACCCAGTACTTC. Translation gives CASSRGQETQYF.